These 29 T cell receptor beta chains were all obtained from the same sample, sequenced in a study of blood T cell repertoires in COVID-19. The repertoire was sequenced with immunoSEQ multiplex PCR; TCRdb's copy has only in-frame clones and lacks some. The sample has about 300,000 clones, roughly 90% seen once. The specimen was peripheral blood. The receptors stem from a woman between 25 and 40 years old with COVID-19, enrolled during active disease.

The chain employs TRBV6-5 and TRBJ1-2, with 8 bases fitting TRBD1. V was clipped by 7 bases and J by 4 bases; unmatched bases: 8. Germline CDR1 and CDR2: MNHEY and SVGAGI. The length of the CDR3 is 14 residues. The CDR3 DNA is TGTGCCAGCACTCGGACAGGGCGCTTCTATGGCTACACCTTC. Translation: CASTRTGRFYGYTF.

DNA of the CDR3: TGTGCCAGTAGCCAGGGACACAATCAGCCCCAGCATTTT. Translation gives CASSQGHNQPQHF. The chain is built from TRBV19 and TRBJ1-5, with D perhaps matching TRBD1 (6 bases). CDR1 and CDR2 from the germline V gene are LNHDA and SQIVND (reference sequence). The V end lost 6 bases, the J end lost 3 bases, and 9 bases lay between the germline ends. The CDR3 extends over 13 amino acids.

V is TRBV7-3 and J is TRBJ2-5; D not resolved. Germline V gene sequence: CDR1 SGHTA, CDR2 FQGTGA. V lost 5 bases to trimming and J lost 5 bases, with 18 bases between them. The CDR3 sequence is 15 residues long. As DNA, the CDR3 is TGTGCCAGCAGCCCGAGCTCCGCCGATTGGGAGACCCAGTACTTC. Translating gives CASSPSSADWETQYF.

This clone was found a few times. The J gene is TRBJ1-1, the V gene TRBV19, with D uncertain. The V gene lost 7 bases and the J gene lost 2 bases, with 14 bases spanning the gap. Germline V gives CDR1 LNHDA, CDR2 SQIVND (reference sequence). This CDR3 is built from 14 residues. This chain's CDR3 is CASIETEKNTEAFF. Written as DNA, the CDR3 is TGTGCCAGTATCGAAACAGAAAAAAACACTGAAGCTTTCTTT. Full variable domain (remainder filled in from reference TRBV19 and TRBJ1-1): DGGITQSPKYLFRKEGQNVTLSCEQNLNHDAMYWYRQDPGQGLRLIYYSQIVNDFQKGDIAEGYSVSREKKESFPLTVTSAQKNPTAFYLCASIETEKNTEAFFGQGTRLTVV.

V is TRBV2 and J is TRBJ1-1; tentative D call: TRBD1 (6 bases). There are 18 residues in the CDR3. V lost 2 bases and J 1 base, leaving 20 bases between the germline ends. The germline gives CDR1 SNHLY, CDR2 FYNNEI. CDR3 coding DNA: TGTGCCAGCAGTGAAAGGCCCGGACAGCCACACGGGAACACTGAAGCTTTCTTT. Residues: CASSERPGQPHGNTEAFF.

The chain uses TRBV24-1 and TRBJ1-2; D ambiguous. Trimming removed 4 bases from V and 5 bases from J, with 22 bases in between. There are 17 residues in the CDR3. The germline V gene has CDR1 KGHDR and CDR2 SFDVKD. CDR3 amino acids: CATSEFRIADPGYGYTF. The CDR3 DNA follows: TGTGCCACCAGTGAATTCCGGATTGCTGATCCGGGGTATGGCTACACCTTC.

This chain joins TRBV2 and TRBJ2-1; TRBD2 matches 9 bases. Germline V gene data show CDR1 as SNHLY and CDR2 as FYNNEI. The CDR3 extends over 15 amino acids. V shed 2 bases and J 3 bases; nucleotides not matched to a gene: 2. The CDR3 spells CASSEWTSDYNEQFF. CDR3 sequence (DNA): TGTGCCAGCAGTGAATGGACTAGCGACTACAATGAGCAGTTCTTC.

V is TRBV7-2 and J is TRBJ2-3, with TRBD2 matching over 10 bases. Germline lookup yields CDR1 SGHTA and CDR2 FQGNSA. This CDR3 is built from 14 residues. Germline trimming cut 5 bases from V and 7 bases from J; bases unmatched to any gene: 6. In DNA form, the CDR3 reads TGTGCCAGCAGCGACTTAGCGGGGGGTTATACGCAGTATTTT. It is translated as CASSDLAGGYTQYF.

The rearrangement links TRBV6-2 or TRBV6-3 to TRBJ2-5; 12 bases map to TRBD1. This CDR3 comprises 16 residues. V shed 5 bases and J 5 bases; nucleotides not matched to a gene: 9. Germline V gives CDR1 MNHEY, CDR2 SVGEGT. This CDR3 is CASSQRDRGQRETQYF. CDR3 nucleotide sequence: TGTGCCAGCAGTCAACGGGACAGGGGGCAGAGGGAGACCCAGTACTTC.

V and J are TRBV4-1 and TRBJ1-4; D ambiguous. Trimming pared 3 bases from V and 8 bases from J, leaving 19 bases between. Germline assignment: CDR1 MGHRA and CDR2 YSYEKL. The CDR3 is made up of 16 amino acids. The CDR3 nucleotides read TGCGCCAGCAGCCATCTACCCCAGGCATTTGGGGAAAAACTGTTTTTT. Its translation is CASSHLPQAFGEKLFF.

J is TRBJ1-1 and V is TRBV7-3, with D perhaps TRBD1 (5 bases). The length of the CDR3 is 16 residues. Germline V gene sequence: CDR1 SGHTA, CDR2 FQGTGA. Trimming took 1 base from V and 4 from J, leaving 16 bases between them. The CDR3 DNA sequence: TGTGCCAGCAGCTTAAATCATGGCAGGGAGGTCACTGAAGCTTTCTTT. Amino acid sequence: CASSLNHGREVTEAFF.

In nucleotides, the CDR3 is TGTGCCAGCAGCCCATACAGGGAAAGCTATGGCTACACCTTC. Translating it yields CASSPYRESYGYTF. This chain joins TRBV7-8 and TRBJ1-2, with a weak D call TRBD1 (6 bases). Germline CDR1 is SGHVS and CDR2 is FQNEAQ. This CDR3 contains 14 residues. V was shortened by 5 bases and J by 4 bases, with 14 bases between the two germline ends.

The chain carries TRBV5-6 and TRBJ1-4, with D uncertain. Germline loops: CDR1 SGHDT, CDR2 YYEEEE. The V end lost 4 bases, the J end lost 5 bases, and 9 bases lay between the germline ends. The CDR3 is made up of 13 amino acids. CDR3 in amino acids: CASSASPNEKLFF. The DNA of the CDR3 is TGTGCCAGCAGCGCTAGTCCCAATGAAAAACTGTTTTTT.

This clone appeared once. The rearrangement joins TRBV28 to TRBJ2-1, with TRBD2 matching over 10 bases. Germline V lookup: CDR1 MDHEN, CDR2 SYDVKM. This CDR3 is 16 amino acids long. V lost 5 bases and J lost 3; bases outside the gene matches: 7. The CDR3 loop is CASSTSGATYYNEQFF. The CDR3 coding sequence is TGTGCCAGCAGTACTAGCGGGGCCACTTACTACAATGAGCAGTTCTTC. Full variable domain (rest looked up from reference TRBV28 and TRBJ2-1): DVKVTQSSRYLVKRTGEKVFLECVQDMDHENMFWYRQDPGLGLRLIYFSYDVKMKEKGDIPEGYSVSREKKERFSLILESASTNQTSMYLCASSTSGATYYNEQFFGPGTRLTVL.

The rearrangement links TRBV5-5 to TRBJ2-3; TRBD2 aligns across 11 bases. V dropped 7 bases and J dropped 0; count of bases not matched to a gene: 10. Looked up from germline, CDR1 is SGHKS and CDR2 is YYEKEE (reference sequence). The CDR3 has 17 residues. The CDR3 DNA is TGTGCCAGCGAACTAGCGGGGGCCGGATCTAGCACAGATACGCAGTATTTT. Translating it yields CASELAGAGSSTDTQYF.

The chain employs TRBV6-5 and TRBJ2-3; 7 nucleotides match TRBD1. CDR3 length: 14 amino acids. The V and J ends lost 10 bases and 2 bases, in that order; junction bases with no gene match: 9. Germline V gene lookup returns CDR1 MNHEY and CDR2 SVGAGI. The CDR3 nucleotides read TGTGCCACCTCCGTACAGGGGAACACAGATACGCAGTATTTT. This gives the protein CATSVQGNTDTQYF.

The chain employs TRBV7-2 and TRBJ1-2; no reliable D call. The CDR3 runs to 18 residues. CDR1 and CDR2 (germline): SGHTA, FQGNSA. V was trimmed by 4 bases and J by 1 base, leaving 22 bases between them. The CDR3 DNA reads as TGTGCCAGCAGCTCTCCCCCGGGCCTCAGGCGGGTTAACTATGGCTACACCTTC. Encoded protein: CASSSPPGLRRVNYGYTF.

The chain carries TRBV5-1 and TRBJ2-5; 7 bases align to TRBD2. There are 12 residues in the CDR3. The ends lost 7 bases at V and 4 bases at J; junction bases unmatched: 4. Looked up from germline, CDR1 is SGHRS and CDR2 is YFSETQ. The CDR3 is CASRPGGETQYF. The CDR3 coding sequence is TGCGCCAGCCGCCCGGGGGGAGAGACCCAGTACTTC.

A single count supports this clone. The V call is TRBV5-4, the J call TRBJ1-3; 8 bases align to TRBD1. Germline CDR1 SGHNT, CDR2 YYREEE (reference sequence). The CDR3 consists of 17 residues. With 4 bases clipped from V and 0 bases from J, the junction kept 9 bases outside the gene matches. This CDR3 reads CASSDLRTGHSGNTIYF. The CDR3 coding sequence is TGTGCCAGCAGCGACTTAAGGACAGGGCACTCTGGAAACACCATATATTTT.

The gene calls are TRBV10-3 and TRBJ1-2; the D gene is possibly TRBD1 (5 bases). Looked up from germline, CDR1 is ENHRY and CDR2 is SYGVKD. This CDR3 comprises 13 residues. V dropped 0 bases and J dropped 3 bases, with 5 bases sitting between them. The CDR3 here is CAISESQDYGYTF. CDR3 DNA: TGTGCCATCAGTGAGTCACAGGACTATGGCTACACCTTC.

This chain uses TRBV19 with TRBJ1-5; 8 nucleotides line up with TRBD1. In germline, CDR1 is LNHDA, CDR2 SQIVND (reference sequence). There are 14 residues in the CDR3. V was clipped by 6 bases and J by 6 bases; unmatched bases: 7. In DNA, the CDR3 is TGTGCCAGTAGACTCAGGGGGCTCAGTCAGCCCCAGCATTTT. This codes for CASRLRGLSQPQHF. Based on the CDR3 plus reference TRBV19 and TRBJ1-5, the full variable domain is DGGITQSPKYLFRKEGQNVTLSCEQNLNHDAMYWYRQDPGQGLRLIYYSQIVNDFQKGDIAEGYSVSREKKESFPLTVTSAQKNPTAFYLCASRLRGLSQPQHFGDGTRLSIL.

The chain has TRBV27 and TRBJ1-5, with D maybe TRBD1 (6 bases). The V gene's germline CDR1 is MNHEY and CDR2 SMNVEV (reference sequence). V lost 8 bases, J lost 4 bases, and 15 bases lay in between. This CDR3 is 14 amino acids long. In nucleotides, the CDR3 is TGTGCCAGCTCCCCGGACAGTTTTAATCAGCCCCAGCATTTT. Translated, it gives CASSPDSFNQPQHF.

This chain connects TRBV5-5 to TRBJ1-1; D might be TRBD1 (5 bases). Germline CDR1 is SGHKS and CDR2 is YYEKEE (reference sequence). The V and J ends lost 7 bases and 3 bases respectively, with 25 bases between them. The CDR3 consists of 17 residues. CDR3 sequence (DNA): TGTGCCAGCTCGCTAGTCCCATACGGCAGGGCCTACACTGAAGCTTTCTTT. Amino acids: CASSLVPYGRAYTEAFF.

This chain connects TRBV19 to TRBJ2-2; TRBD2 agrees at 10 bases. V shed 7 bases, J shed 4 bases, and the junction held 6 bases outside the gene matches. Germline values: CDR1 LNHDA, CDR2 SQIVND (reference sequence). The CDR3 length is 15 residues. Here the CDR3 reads CASNPGLARTGELFF. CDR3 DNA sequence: TGTGCCAGTAACCCGGGACTAGCGCGCACCGGGGAGCTGTTTTTT.

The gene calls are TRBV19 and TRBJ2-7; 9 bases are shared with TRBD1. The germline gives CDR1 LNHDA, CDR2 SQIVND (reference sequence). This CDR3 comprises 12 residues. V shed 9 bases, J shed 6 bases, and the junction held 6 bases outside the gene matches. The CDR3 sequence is CASKTGGSEQYF. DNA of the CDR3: TGTGCCAGCAAGACAGGGGGAAGCGAGCAGTACTTC.

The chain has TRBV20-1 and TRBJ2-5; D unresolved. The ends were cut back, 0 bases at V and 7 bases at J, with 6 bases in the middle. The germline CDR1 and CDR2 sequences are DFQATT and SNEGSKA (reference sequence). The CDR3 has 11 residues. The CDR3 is CSARDPGTQYF. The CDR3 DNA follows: TGCAGTGCTAGAGACCCGGGGACCCAGTACTTC.

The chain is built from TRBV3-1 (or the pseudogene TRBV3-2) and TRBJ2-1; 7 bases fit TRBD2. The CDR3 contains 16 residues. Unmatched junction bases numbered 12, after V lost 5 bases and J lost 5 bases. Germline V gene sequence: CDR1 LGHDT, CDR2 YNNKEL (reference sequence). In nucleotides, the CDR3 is TGTGCCAGCAGCAAAAAAAGCGGGGTATTTAACAATGAGCAGTTCTTC. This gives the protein CASSKKSGVFNNEQFF.

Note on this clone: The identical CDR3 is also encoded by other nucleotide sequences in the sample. CDR3 in DNA: TGCGCCAGCAGCTCCTTAGCGGGGGGCACAGATACGCAGTATTTT. Protein: CASSSLAGGTDTQYF. The chain uses TRBV5-1 and TRBJ2-3; the match to TRBD2 covers 9 bases. Germline CDR1 and CDR2: SGHRS and YFSETQ. V was pared by 3 bases and J by 1 base, with 3 bases of the junction left unmatched. The CDR3 has 15 amino acids.

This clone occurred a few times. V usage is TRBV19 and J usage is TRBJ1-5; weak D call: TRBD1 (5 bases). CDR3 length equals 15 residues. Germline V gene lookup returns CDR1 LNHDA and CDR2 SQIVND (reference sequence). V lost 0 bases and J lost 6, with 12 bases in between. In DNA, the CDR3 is TGTGCCAGTAGTATAGACGGAGGGGCGGTTCAGCCCCAGCATTTT. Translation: CASSIDGGAVQPQHF.